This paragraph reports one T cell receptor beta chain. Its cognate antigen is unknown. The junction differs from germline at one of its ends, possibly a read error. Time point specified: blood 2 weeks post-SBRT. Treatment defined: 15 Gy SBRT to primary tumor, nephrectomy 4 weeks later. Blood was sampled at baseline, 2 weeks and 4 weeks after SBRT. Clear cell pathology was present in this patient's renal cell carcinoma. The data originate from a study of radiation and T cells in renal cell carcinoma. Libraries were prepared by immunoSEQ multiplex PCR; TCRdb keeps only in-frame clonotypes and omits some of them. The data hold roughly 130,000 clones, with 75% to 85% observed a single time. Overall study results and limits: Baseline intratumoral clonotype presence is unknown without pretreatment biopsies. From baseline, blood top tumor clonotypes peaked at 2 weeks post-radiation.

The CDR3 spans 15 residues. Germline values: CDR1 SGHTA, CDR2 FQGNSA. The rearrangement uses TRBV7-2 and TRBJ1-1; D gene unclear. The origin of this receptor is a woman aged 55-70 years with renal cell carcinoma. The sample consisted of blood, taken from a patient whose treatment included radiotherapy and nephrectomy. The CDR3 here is CAGSSRPGIGAEAFF. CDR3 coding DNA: TGTGCCGGCAGCTCAAGGCCCGGGATCGGCGCTGAAGCTTTCTTT. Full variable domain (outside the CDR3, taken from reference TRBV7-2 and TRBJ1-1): GAGVSQSPSNKVTEKGKDVELRCDPISGHTALYWYRQSLGQGLEFLIYFQGNSAPDKSGLPSDRFSAERTGGSVSTLTIQRTQQEDSAVYLCAGSSRPGIGAEAFFGQGTRLTVV.